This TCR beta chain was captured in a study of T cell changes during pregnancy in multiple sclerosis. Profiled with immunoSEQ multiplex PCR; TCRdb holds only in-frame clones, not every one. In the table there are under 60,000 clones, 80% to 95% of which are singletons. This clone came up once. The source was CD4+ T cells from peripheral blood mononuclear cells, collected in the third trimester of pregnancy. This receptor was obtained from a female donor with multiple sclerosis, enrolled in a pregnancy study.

CDR3 region: CASSLGQGADNEQFF. The CDR3 DNA reads TGTGCCAGCAGCTTAGGACAGGGGGCGGACAATGAGCAGTTCTTC. The V call is TRBV11-1, the J call TRBJ2-1; 10 bases map to TRBD1. The CDR3 length is 15 residues. CDR1 SGHAT and CDR2 FQDESV come from the germline V gene (reference sequence). V lost 1 base, J lost 5 bases, and 2 bases stayed unmatched.